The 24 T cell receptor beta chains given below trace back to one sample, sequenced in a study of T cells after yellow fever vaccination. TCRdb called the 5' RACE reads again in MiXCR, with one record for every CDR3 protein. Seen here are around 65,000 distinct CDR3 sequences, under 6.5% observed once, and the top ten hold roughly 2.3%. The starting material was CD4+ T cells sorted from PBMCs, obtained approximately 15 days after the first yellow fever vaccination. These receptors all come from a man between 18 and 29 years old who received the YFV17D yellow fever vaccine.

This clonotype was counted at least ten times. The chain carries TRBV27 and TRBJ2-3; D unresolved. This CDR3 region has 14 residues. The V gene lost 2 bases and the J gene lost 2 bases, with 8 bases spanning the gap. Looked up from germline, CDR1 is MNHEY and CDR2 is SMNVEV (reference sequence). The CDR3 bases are TGTGCCAGCAGTTTAACCAGGAACACAGATACGCAGTATTTT. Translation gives CASSLTRNTDTQYF.

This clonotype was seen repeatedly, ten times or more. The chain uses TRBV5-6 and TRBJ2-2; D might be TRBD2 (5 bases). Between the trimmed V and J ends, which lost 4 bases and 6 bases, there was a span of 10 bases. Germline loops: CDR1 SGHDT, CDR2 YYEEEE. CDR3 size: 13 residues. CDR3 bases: TGTGCCAGCAGCCAACTAGTGCCCGGGGAGCTGTTTTTT. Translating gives CASSQLVPGELFF.

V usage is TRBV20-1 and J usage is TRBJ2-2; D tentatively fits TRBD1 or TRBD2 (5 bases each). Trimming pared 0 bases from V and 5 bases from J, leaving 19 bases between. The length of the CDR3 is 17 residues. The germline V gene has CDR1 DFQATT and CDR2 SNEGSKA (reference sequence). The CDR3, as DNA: TGCAGTGCTAGAGATATTTGGGGGTCCCGACGTACCGGGGAGCTGTTTTTT. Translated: CSARDIWGSRRTGELFF.

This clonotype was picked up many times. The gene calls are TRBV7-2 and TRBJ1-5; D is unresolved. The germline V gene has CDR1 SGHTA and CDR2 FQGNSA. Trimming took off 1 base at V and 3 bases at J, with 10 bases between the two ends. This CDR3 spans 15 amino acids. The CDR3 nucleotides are TGTGCCAGCAGCTTAGTTGGATGGGACAATCAGCCCCAGCATTTT. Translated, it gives CASSLVGWDNQPQHF.

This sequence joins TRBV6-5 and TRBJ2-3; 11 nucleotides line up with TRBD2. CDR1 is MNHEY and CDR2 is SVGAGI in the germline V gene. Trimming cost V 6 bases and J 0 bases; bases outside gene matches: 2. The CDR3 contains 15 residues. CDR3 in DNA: TGTGCCAGCAGGCGACTAGCGGGGAGCACAGATACGCAGTATTTT. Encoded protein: CASRRLAGSTDTQYF.

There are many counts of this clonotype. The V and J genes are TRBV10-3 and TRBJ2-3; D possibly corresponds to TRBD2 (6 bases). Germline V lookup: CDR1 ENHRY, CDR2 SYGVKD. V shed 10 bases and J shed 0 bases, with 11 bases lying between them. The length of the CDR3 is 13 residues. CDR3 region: CATLASSTDTQYF. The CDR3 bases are TGTGCCACCCTAGCGTCTAGCACAGATACGCAGTATTTT.

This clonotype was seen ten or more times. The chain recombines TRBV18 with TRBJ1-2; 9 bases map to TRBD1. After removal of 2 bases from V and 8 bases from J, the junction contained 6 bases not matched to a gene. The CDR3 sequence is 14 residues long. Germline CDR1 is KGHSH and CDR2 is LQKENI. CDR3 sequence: CASSPEGQGSGYTF. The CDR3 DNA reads TGTGCCAGCTCACCAGAGGGACAGGGTTCGGGCTACACCTTC. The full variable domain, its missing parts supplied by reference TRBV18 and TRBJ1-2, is NAGVMQNPRHLVRRRGQEARLRCSPMKGHSHVYWYRQLPEEGLKFMVYLQKENIIDESGMPKERFSAEFPKEGPSILRIQQVVRGDSAAYFCASSPEGQGSGYTFGSGTRLTVV.

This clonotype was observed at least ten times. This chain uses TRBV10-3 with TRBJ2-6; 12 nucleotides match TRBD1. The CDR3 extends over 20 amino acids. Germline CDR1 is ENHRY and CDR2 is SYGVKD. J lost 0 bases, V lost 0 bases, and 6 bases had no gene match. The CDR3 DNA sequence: TGTGCCATCAGTGAGTCGCCGCCGGGACAGGGGGCCTCTGGGGCCAACGTCCTGACTTTC. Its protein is CAISESPPGQGASGANVLTF.

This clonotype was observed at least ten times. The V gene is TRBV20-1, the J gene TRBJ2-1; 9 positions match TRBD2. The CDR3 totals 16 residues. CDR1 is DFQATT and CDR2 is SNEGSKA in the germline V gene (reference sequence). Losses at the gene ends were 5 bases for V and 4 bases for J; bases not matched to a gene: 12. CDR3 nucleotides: TGCAGTGCTTTTCAAACCTCTAGCGGGGTATACAATGAGCAGTTCTTC. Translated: CSAFQTSSGVYNEQFF.

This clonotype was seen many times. CDR3 amino acids: CASSPRGSGYGTEAFF. As DNA, the CDR3 is TGTGCCAGCAGCCCTAGGGGGTCGGGGTACGGCACTGAAGCTTTCTTT. This chain joins TRBV7-2 and TRBJ1-1; tentatively, D is TRBD1 (6 bases). The CDR3 has 16 amino acids. Germline-derived CDR1 and CDR2 are SGHTA and FQGNSA. V gave up 5 bases and J gave up 4 bases, with 20 bases separating them. Filled out from reference TRBV7-2 and TRBJ1-1, the complete variable domain reads GAGVSQSPSNKVTEKGKDVELRCDPISGHTALYWYRQSLGQGLEFLIYFQGNSAPDKSGLPSDRFSAERTGGSVSTLTIQRTQQEDSAVYLCASSPRGSGYGTEAFFGQGTRLTVV.

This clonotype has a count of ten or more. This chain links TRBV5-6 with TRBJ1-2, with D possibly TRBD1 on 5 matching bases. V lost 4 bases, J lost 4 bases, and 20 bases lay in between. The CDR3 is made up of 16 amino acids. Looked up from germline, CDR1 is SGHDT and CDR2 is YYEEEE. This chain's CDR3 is CASSPAQGSSAYGYTF. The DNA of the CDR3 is TGTGCCAGCAGCCCAGCCCAGGGTAGCTCGGCCTATGGCTACACCTTC.

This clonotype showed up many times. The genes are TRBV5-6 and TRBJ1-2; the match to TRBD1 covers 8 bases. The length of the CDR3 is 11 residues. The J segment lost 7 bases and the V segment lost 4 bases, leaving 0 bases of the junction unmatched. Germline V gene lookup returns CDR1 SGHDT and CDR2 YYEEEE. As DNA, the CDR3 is TGTGCCAGCAGCGACAGGGGTGGCTACACCTTC. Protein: CASSDRGGYTF.

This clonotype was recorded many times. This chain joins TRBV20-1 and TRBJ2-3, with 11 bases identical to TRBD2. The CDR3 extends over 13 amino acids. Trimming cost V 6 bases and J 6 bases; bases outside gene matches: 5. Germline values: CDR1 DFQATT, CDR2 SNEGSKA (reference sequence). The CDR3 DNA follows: TGCAGTGCAGTAGCGGGGGGGCAGGATACGCAGTATTTT. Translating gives CSAVAGGQDTQYF.

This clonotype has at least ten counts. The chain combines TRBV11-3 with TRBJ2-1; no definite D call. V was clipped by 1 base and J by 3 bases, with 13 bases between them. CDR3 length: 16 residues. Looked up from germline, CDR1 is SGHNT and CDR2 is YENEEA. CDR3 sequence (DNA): TGTGCCAGCAGCTTAGCATACAGCCTAAACTACAATGAGCAGTTCTTC. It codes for CASSLAYSLNYNEQFF.

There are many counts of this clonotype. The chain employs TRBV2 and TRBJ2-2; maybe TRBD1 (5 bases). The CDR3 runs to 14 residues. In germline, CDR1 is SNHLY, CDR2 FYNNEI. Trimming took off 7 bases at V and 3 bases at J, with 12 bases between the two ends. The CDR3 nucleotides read TGTGCCAGCACCCCCAGGGATCACACCGGGGAGCTGTTTTTT. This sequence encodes CASTPRDHTGELFF.

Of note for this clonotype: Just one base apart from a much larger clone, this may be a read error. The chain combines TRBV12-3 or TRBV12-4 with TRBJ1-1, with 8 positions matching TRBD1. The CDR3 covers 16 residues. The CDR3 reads CGSSAGSGQGNTEAFF. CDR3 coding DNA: TGTGGCAGCAGTGCTGGGTCTGGACAGGGGAACACTGAAGCTTTCTTT.

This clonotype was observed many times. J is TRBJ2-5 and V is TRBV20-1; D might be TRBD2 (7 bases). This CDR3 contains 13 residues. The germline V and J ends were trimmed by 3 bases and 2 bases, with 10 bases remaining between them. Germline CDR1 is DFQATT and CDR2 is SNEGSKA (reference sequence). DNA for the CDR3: TGCAGTGCTAGGCGGGGGCAGCAAGAGACCCAGTACTTC. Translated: CSARRGQQETQYF.

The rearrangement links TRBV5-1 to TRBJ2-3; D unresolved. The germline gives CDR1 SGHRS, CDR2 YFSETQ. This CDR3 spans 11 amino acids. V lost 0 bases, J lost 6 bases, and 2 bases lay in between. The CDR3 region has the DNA TGCGCCAGCAGCTTGGACGATACGCAGTATTTT. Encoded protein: CASSLDDTQYF.

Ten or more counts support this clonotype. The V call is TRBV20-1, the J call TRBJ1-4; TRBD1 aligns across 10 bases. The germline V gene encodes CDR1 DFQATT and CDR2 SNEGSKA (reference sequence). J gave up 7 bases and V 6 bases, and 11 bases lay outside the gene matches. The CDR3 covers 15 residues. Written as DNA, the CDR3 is TGCAGTGCCCCGTTCCTCGGGACAGGGGTTGAAAAACTGTTTTTT. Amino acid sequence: CSAPFLGTGVEKLFF.

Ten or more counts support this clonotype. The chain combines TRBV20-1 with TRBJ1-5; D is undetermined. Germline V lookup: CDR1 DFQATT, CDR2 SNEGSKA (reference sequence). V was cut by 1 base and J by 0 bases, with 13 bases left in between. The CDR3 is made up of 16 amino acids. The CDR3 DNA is TGCAGTGCTAGAGGGCGGGCCTACTATAGCAATCAGCCCCAGCATTTT. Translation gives CSARGRAYYSNQPQHF.

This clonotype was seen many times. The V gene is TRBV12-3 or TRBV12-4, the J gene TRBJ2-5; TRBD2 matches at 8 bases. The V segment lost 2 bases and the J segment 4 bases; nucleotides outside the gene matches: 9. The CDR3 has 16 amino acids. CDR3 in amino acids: CASSLSGGLLRETQYF. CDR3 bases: TGTGCCAGCAGTTTAAGCGGGGGACTTCTACGAGAGACCCAGTACTTC.

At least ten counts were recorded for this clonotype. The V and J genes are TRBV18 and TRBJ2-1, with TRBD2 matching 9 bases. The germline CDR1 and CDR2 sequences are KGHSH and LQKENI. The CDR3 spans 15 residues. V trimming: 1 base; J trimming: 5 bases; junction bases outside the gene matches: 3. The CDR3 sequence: CASSPQRGDDNEQFF. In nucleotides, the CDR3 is TGTGCCAGCTCACCACAGCGGGGGGATGACAATGAGCAGTTCTTC.

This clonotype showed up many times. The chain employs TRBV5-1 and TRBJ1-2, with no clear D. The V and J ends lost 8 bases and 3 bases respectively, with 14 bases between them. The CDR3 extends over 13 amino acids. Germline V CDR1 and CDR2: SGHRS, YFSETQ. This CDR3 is CASRAEDHYGYTF. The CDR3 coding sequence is TGCGCCAGTCGGGCAGAGGATCACTATGGCTACACCTTC.

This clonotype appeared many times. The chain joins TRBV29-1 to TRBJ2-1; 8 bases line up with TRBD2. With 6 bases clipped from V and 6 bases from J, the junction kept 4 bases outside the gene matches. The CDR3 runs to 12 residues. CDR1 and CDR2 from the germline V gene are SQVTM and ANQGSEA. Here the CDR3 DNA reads TGCAGCGTATCCCGGGGGGGCAATGAGCAGTTCTTC. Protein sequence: CSVSRGGNEQFF.